This passage covers 20 T cell receptor beta chains from one sample sequenced in a study of OX40 agonist ivuxolimab in advanced cancers. The protocol used for the library was the immunoSEQ multiplex PCR assay. The immuneACCESS repertoire file appears here via TCRdb, limited to in-frame rearrangements. These files lack a portion of the clones; in checked studies, under half of the deficit traces to unresolved V genes, and the cause of the others is not known. The sample table lists 66,000 or so clones, approximately 86% of them with a count of one. The ten largest make up around 2.2% of the sample. This sample comprised CD4+ or CD8+ T cells sorted from blood, obtained in a trial of the OX40 agonist ivuxolimab. Source of these receptors: an adult with an advanced solid tumor such as melanoma, head and neck, liver or kidney cancer.

This chain connects TRBV18 to TRBJ1-2; no clear D. Germline V CDR1 and CDR2: KGHSH, LQKENI. The CDR3 has 14 amino acids. Trimming left V 3 bases short and J 3 bases short, with 11 bases between. The CDR3 DNA reads TGTGCCAGCTCACCGGACTCTTCTGACTATGGCTACACCTTC. Translating it yields CASSPDSSDYGYTF.

The count of this clone is one. V usage is TRBV6-5 and J usage is TRBJ1-3, with D uncertain. The V end was cut by 1 base, the J end by 9 bases, with 16 bases between. The length of the CDR3 is 15 residues. Per the germline V gene, CDR1 is MNHEY and CDR2 is SVGAGI. The CDR3 sequence: CASSYLGPSRSTIYF. CDR3 nucleotides: TGTGCCAGCAGTTACTTAGGGCCCTCCCGGAGCACCATATATTTT.

This chain links TRBV9 with TRBJ1-1; D gene ambiguous. Germline CDR1 SGDLS, CDR2 YYNGEE. The CDR3 is 13 amino acids. Trimming removed 2 bases at V and 0 bases at J, with 5 bases between. The CDR3 nucleotides read TGTGCCAGCAGCGTTTGGATGAACACTGAAGCTTTCTTT. This sequence encodes CASSVWMNTEAFF.

V and J are TRBV29-1 and TRBJ2-1; 12 bases map to TRBD2. Germline assignment: CDR1 SQVTM and CDR2 ANQGSEA. With V trimmed by 6 bases and J by 9 bases, 12 bases remained unmatched. The CDR3 extends over 15 amino acids. The CDR3 protein is CSVGFTSGGTVEQFF. The CDR3 bases are TGCAGCGTCGGATTTACTAGCGGGGGGACCGTTGAGCAGTTCTTC.

This sequence joins TRBV28 and TRBJ2-7; the match to TRBD1 covers 9 bases. The CDR3 length is 14 residues. CDR1 and CDR2 (germline): MDHEN, SYDVKM. V trimming: 3 bases; J trimming: 7 bases; junction bases outside the gene matches: 7. The CDR3 loop is CASSFGQGMGEQYF. CDR3 nucleotides: TGTGCCAGCAGTTTCGGACAGGGGATGGGGGAGCAGTACTTC.

This chain links TRBV18 with TRBJ2-1; D might be TRBD1 or TRBD2, each matching 5 bases. CDR3 size: 14 residues. V shed 3 bases and J shed 10 bases, with 16 bases lying between them. The V gene's germline CDR1 is KGHSH and CDR2 LQKENI. The CDR3 DNA reads TGTGCCAGCTCACCGTATCTAGGGGACGAGGAGCAGTTCTTC. This gives the protein CASSPYLGDEEQFF.

V gene TRBV30 combines with J gene TRBJ2-2; D assignment may be TRBD1 or TRBD2 (6 bases each). Trimming removed 3 bases from V and 4 bases from J, with 12 bases in between. The germline V gene has CDR1 GTSNPN and CDR2 SVGIG (reference sequence). There are 14 residues in the CDR3. CDR3 nucleotides: TGTGCCTGGAGGCCCGGGGGCGTCACCGGGGAGCTGTTTTTT. Its translation is CAWRPGGVTGELFF.

The rearrangement joins TRBV28 to TRBJ2-1, with TRBD2 matching 14 bases. V shed 4 bases and J 6 bases; nucleotides not matched to a gene: 14. There are 19 residues in the CDR3. Germline loops: CDR1 MDHEN, CDR2 SYDVKM. The CDR3 DNA is TGTGCCAGCAGTTCAACTCCCGGGACTAGCGGGAGTCTGAGCAATGAGCAGTTCTTC. Amino acids: CASSSTPGTSGSLSNEQFF.

The chain couples TRBV10-3 to TRBJ2-2; D gene unclear. The CDR3 loop spans 14 amino acids. V lost 6 bases and J 3 bases, leaving 11 bases between the germline ends. In germline, CDR1 is ENHRY, CDR2 SYGVKD. CDR3 bases: TGTGCCATCAGACCAGACACCGACACCGGGGAGCTGTTTTTT. The encoded protein is CAIRPDTDTGELFF.

This clone was seen once. The CDR3 reads CASTPGQGPTNYGYTF. CDR3 coding DNA: TGTGCCAGCACCCCGGGACAGGGGCCTACTAACTATGGCTACACCTTC. The rearrangement joins TRBV28 to TRBJ1-2; 10 nucleotides line up with TRBD1. The CDR3 covers 16 residues. Germline loops: CDR1 MDHEN, CDR2 SYDVKM. The junction had 8 bases not matched to a gene; V was cut back by 7 bases and J by 0 bases.

This chain links TRBV6-5 with TRBJ1-1; D gene uncertain. Germline V lookup: CDR1 MNHEY, CDR2 SVGAGI. The length of the CDR3 is 15 residues. The V end was cut by 2 bases, the J end by 1 base, with 11 bases between. CDR3 sequence (DNA): TGTGCCAGCAGTTACGGATGGCAACCGAACACTGAAGCTTTCTTT. Its translation: CASSYGWQPNTEAFF.

The rearrangement uses TRBV9 and TRBJ1-3; 9 positions agree with TRBD1. Germline CDR1 reads SGDLS; CDR2 reads YYNGEE. The CDR3 is 17 amino acids. Losses at the gene ends were 3 bases for V and 1 base for J; bases not matched to a gene: 8. CDR3 sequence (DNA): TGTGCCAGCAGCGCCTCCGGGACAGGGCAGTCTGGAAACACCATATATTTT. Translation: CASSASGTGQSGNTIYF.

This chain links TRBV6-1 with TRBJ2-5; D possibly corresponds to TRBD1 (6 bases). V lost 5 bases and J lost 2, with 15 bases in between. The CDR3 spans 15 residues. Per the germline V gene, CDR1 is MNHNS and CDR2 is SASEGT. The CDR3 DNA follows: TGTGCCAGCAGTAAATCCGTCAGGGGACAAGAGACCCAGTACTTC. Translated: CASSKSVRGQETQYF.

The V gene is TRBV5-6, the J gene TRBJ2-7; no definite D call. Germline V gene data show CDR1 as SGHDT and CDR2 as YYEEEE. The CDR3 runs 15 residues. V was pared by 3 bases and J by 3 bases, with 16 bases between. CDR3 loop: CASSSGRVTGYEQYF. In nucleotides, the CDR3 is TGTGCCAGCAGCTCCGGACGGGTTACCGGCTACGAGCAGTACTTC. The full variable domain, completed using reference TRBV5-6 and TRBJ2-7, is DAGVTQSPTHLIKTRGQQVTLRCSPKSGHDTVSWYQQALGQGPQFIFQYYEEEERQRGNFPDRFSGHQFPNYSSELNVNALLLGDSALYLCASSSGRVTGYEQYFGPGTRLTVT.

The genes are TRBV19 and TRBJ1-5; unclear D gene. The CDR3 is 15 residues long. V lost 1 base and J lost 0, with 7 bases in between. Per the germline V gene, CDR1 is LNHDA and CDR2 is SQIVND (reference sequence). The CDR3 reads CASSIGGNSNQPQHF. CDR3 DNA sequence: TGTGCCAGTAGTATAGGAGGGAATAGCAATCAGCCCCAGCATTTT. Full variable domain (missing parts from reference TRBV19 and TRBJ1-5): DGGITQSPKYLFRKEGQNVTLSCEQNLNHDAMYWYRQDPGQGLRLIYYSQIVNDFQKGDIAEGYSVSREKKESFPLTVTSAQKNPTAFYLCASSIGGNSNQPQHFGDGTRLSIL.

This clone was recorded once. The V gene is TRBV2, the J gene TRBJ1-2; D is ambiguous. Germline CDR1 reads SNHLY; CDR2 reads FYNNEI. The CDR3 has 12 amino acids. V gave up 3 bases and J gave up 8 bases, with 10 bases separating them. Here the CDR3 reads CASSEGNLGYTF. In nucleotides, the CDR3 is TGTGCCAGCAGTGAGGGGAACTTGGGCTACACCTTC.

This clone was seen only once. This chain links TRBV10-3 with TRBJ2-1; no firm D call. The V gene lost 0 bases and the J gene lost 0 bases, with 15 bases spanning the gap. CDR1 is ENHRY and CDR2 is SYGVKD in the germline V gene. The CDR3 is 18 residues long. CDR3 amino acids: CAISESAGATVSYNEQFF. CDR3 bases: TGTGCCATCAGTGAGTCAGCAGGCGCGACCGTCTCCTACAATGAGCAGTTCTTC.

This chain joins TRBV18 and TRBJ2-7; D not resolved. The CDR3 totals 15 residues. CDR1 is KGHSH, CDR2 LQKENI, per germline. Between the trimmed V and J ends, which lost 3 bases and 2 bases, there was a span of 14 bases. For the CDR3, the DNA is TGTGCCAGCTCACCCTACGTTTCAGTTACCTACGAGCAGTACTTC. Amino acids: CASSPYVSVTYEQYF.

The chain links TRBV2 to TRBJ1-5, with D perhaps TRBD1 (6 bases). V was trimmed by 1 base and J by 3 bases, leaving 10 bases between them. The V gene's germline CDR1 is SNHLY and CDR2 FYNNEI. The CDR3 sequence is 15 residues long. The DNA for the CDR3 is TGTGCCAGCAGTGAAGAGGACAGTTTCAATCAGCCCCAGCATTTT. Protein product: CASSEEDSFNQPQHF.

This chain joins TRBV27 and TRBJ1-1; D remains ambiguous. Germline CDR1 is MNHEY and CDR2 is SMNVEV (reference sequence). V lost 5 bases, J lost 5 bases, and 12 bases lay in between. This CDR3 region has 13 residues. The CDR3 here is CASSLHRSTEAFF. The CDR3 DNA reads TGTGCCAGCAGTCTCCACAGATCAACTGAAGCTTTCTTT.